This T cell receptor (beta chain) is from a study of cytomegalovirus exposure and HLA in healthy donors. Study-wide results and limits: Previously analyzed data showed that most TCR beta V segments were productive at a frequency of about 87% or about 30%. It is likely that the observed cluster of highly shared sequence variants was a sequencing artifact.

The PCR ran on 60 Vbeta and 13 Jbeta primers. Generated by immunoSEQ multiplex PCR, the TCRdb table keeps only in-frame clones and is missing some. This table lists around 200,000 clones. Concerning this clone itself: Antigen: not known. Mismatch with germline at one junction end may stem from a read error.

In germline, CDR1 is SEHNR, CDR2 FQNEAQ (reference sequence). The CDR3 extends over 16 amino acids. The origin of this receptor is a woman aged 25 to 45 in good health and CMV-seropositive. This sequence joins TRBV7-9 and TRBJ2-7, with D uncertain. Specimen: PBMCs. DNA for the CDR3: TGTGCCAGCACCGCGAGTGGCCGTAGAGGCTCCTACGAGCAGTGCTTC. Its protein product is CASTASGRRGSYEQCF.